This T cell receptor (beta chain) emerged from a study of radiation and T cells in renal cell carcinoma. General study results and limits: Top tumor clonotypes rose in blood 2 weeks post-radiation, then contracted.

This CDR3 has 13 residues. Germline CDR1 reads LGHNA; CDR2 reads YNFKEQ. Comments on this clone: Its specificity is not known. Additional DNA sequences in this sample encode the identical CDR3.

Clones were read by immunoSEQ multiplex PCR, and TCRdb kept only the in-frame ones, dropping some. The sample gives 85,000 to 100,000 clones, about 88% of which show up once; approximately 8% is in the top ten. Sample time point: baseline pretreatment blood. Treatment described: 15 Gy SBRT to primary tumor, nephrectomy 4 weeks later. After SBRT, blood was collected at 2 and 4 weeks, plus baseline. Sequencing used blood, obtained from a patient whose treatment included radiotherapy and nephrectomy. This receptor was obtained from a man aged 45-60 years with renal cell carcinoma. V and J are TRBV4-2 and TRBJ2-6; D call uncertain. CDR3 sequence (DNA): TGTGCAAGGTTACAAAGTCGGGCCAACGTCCTGACTTTC. Amino acids: CARLQSRANVLTF.